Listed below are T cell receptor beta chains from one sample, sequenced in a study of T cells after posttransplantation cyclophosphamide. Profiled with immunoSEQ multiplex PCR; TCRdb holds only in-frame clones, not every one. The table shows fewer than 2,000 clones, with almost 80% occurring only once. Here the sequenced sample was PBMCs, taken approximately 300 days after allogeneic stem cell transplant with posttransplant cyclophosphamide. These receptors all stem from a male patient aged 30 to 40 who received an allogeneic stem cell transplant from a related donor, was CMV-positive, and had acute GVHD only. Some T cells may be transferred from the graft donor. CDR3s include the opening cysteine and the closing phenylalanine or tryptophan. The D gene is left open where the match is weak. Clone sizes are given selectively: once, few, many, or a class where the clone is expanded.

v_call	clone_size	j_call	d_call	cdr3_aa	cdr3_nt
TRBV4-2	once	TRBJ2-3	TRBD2	CTSSQDSSGGQTDTQYF	TGTACCAGCAGCCAAGATTCCAGCGGGGGCCAAACAGATACGCAGTATTTT
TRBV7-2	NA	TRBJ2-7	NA	CASSLGLAGEQYF	TGTGCCAGCAGCTTAGGGCTGGCGGGCGAGCAGTACTTC
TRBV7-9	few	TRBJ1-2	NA	CASSLQGIGRGYTF	TGTGCCAGCAGCTTACAGGGGATAGGAAGAGGCTACACCTTC
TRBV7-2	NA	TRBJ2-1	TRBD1	CASKSRQGRNEQFF	TGTGCCAGCAAAAGCCGACAGGGGCGGAATGAGCAGTTCTTC
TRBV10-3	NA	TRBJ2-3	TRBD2	CAISPTSGGVTDTQYF	TGTGCCATCAGCCCTACTAGCGGGGGCGTGACAGATACGCAGTATTTT
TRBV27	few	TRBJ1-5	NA	CASSLSWTGNQPQHF	TGTGCCAGCAGTTTATCCTGGACAGGCAATCAGCCCCAGCATTTT
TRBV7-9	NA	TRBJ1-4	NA	CASSPVATNEKLFF	TGTGCCAGCAGCCCCGTCGCAACTAATGAAAAACTGTTTTTT
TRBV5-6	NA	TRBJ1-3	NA	CASSPTHYSGNTIYF	TGTGCCAGCAGCCCAACTCACTACTCTGGAAACACCATATATTTT
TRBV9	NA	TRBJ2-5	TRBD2	CASSVAASGGQYF	TGTGCCAGCAGCGTAGCGGCTAGCGGGGGGCAGTACTTC
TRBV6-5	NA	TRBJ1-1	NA	CASSPGTPMNTEAFF	TGTGCCAGCAGCCCCGGGACACCTATGAACACTGAAGCTTTCTTT
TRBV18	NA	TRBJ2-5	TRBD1	CASSPHTGDGETQYF	TGTGCCAGCTCACCTCATACAGGGGATGGAGAGACCCAGTACTTC
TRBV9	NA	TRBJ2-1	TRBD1	CASSVGVGGLYNEQFF	TGTGCCAGCAGCGTAGGGGTAGGGGGCCTGTACAATGAGCAGTTCTTC
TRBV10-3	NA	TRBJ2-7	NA	CAMAEGYEQYF	TGTGCCATGGCGGAGGGCTACGAGCAGTACTTC
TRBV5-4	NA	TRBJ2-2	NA	CASSLGGTAPGELFF	TGTGCCAGCAGCTTGGGCGGGACTGCCCCCGGGGAGCTGTTTTTT
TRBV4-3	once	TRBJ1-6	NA	CASSQDRASSYNSPLHF	TGCGCCAGCAGCCAAGATAGGGCTAGCTCCTATAATTCCCCCCTCCACTTT
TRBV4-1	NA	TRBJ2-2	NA	CASRIKGDTGELFF	TGCGCCAGCAGGATTAAAGGGGACACCGGGGAGCTGTTTTTT
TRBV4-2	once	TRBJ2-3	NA	CASSQEEGSPVGDTQYF	TGTGCCAGCAGCCAAGAGGAGGGCAGCCCCGTGGGGGATACGCAGTATTTT
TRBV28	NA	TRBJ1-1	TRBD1	CASSRAGGYGAFF	TGTGCCAGCAGTCGGGCAGGGGGCTACGGAGCTTTCTTT
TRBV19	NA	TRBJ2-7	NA	CASSTNRDTMGHEQYF	TGTGCCAGTAGTACGAACCGGGACACCATGGGTCACGAGCAGTACTTC
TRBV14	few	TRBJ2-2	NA	CASSQATGRSTGELFF	TGTGCCAGCAGCCAAGCCACAGGGCGTAGCACCGGGGAGCTGTTTTTT
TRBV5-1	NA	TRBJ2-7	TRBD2	CASSSEAGGPREQYF	TGCGCCAGCAGCTCTGAAGCGGGGGGGCCGAGGGAGCAGTACTTC
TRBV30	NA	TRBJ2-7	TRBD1	CAWSGDRVFGDF	TGTGCCTGGAGTGGGGACAGGGTGTTCGGTGACTTC
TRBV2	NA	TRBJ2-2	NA	CASSGIGQGPGELFF	TGTGCCAGCAGTGGGATAGGCCAGGGCCCTGGGGAGCTGTTTTTT
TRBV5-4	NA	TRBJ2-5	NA	CASSFEGLGQETQYF	TGTGCCAGCAGCTTTGAGGGACTGGGACAAGAGACCCAGTACTTC
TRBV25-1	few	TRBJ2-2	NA	CASSVGIIGELFF	TGTGCCAGCAGTGTCGGGATCATCGGGGAGCTGTTTTTT
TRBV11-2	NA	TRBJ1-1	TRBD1	CASSSERTGKAFF	TGTGCCAGCAGCTCCGAAAGGACAGGGAAAGCTTTCTTT
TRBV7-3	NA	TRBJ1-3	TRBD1	CASSEQGASQGSGNTIYF	TGTGCCAGCAGCGAACAGGGGGCGTCCCAGGGCTCTGGAAACACCATATATTTT
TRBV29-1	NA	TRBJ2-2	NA	CSANQGGTGELFF	TGCAGCGCTAATCAGGGGGGAACCGGGGAGCTGTTTTTT
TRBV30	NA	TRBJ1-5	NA	CAWSGERGQPQHF	TGTGCCTGGAGTGGGGAAAGGGGTCAGCCCCAGCATTTT
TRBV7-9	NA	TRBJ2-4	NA	CASSLGTTEKNIQYF	TGTGCCAGCAGCTTAGGCACGACAGAAAAAAACATTCAGTACTTC
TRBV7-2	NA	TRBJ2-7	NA	CASSLGVVGGYEQYF	TGTGCCAGCAGCTTAGGAGTAGTAGGGGGCTACGAGCAGTACTTC
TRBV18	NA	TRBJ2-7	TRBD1	CASSQTGTEFYEQYF	TGTGCCAGCTCACAAACCGGGACAGAGTTCTACGAGCAGTACTTC
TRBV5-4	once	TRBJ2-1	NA	CASSPGAFPNEQFF	TGTGCCAGCAGCCCTGGGGCCTTCCCAAATGAGCAGTTCTTC
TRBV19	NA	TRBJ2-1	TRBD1	CASKVGTAYYNEQFF	TGTGCCAGTAAGGTGGGGACAGCCTACTACAATGAGCAGTTCTTC
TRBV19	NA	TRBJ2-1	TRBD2	CASSRGLAGINEQFF	TGTGCCAGTAGTAGGGGACTAGCGGGGATCAATGAGCAGTTCTTC
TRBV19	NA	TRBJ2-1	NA	CASSIGPLEGNEQFF	TGTGCCAGTAGTATAGGGCCTCTAGAGGGCAATGAGCAGTTCTTC
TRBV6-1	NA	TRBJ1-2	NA	CASSEVGRGVTF	TGTGCCAGCAGTGAAGTTGGCCGTGGAGTCACCTTC
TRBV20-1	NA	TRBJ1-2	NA	CSASKSYGYTF	TGCAGTGCTTCTAAGTCCTATGGCTACACCTTC
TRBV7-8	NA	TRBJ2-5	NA	CASSPPAGPQETQYF	TGTGCCAGCAGCCCACCAGCAGGGCCCCAAGAGACCCAGTACTTC
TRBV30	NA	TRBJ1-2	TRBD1	CAWFTGTGNGYTF	TGTGCCTGGTTTACCGGGACAGGGAATGGCTACACCTTC
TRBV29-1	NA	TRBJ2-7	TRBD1	CSVGDRGLGEQYF	TGCAGCGTTGGGGACAGGGGGCTTGGCGAGCAGTACTTC
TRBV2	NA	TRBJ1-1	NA	CASSGQYTEAFF	TGTGCCAGCAGTGGACAGTACACTGAAGCTTTCTTT
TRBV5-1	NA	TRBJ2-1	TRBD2	CASSLVASGGRDEQFF	TGCGCCAGCAGCTTGGTGGCTAGCGGGGGGCGGGATGAGCAGTTCTTC
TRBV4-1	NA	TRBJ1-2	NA	CASSQGTTRSRGYTF	TGCGCCAGCAGCCAAGGGACTACGAGGTCTCGGGGCTACACCTTC
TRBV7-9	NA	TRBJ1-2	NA	CASSLVADSGANYGYTF	TGTGCCAGCAGCTTAGTGGCCGACTCAGGGGCTAACTATGGCTACACCTTC
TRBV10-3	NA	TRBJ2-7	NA	CATTQGPLGYEQYF	TGTGCCACGACACAGGGACCCCTTGGATACGAGCAGTACTTC
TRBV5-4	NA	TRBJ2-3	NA	CASSQELTDTQYF	TGTGCCAGCAGTCAGGAACTTACAGATACGCAGTATTTT
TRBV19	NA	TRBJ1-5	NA	CASSVSSGEKPQHF	TGTGCCAGTAGCGTCTCTTCCGGGGAGAAGCCCCAGCATTTT
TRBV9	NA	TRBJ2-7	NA	CASSPGLHEQYF	TGTGCCAGCAGCCCCGGACTCCACGAGCAGTACTTC
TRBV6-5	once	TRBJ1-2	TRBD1	CASSWGTGGSYGYTF	TGTGCCAGCAGTTGGGGGACAGGGGGAAGTTATGGCTACACCTTC
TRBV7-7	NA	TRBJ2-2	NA	CASSGSLGGATGELFF	TGTGCCAGCAGTGGATCATTAGGAGGGGCCACCGGGGAGCTGTTTTTT
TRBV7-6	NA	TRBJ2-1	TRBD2	CASSPAGAYYNEQFF	TGTGCCAGCAGCCCAGCGGGGGCCTACTACAATGAGCAGTTCTTC